What follows are 18 T cell receptor beta chains derived from one specimen sequenced in a study of blood T cell repertoires in COVID-19 (TCRdb year 2020). The receptor library was made with the immunoSEQ multiplex PCR assay. This immuneACCESS table, as held by TCRdb, lists in-frame sequences with V and J called but not all clones. Of the missing ones, under half trace to an unresolved V gene in checked studies; the others have no known cause. This sample holds fewer than 300,000 clones; approximately 92% were observed only once. Roughly 1.1% of the sample comes from the top ten. The sample consisted of PBMCs or T cells enriched from blood (not recorded which). Every receptor here comes from a woman aged 30 to 39 who had recovered from COVID-19.

In this sample, this clone turned up many times. Other DNA variants within this sample encode the same CDR3. This rearrangement joins TRBV6-5 to TRBJ1-1; D unclear. CDR3 length equals 12 residues. Germline CDR1 and CDR2: MNHEY and SVGAGI. Trimming removed 5 bases at V and 1 base at J, with 5 bases between. CDR3 DNA sequence: TGTGCCAGCAGTCGAGGGAACACTGAAGCTTTCTTT. Amino acid sequence: CASSRGNTEAFF.

The V and J genes are TRBV19 and TRBJ2-2; TRBD1 aligns across 8 bases. The CDR3 contains 14 residues. CDR1 is LNHDA, CDR2 SQIVND, per germline (reference sequence). The V and J ends lost 6 bases and 4 bases, in that order; junction bases with no gene match: 4. For the CDR3, the DNA is TGTGCCAGTAGCAGTACAGGGGGCACCGGGGAGCTGTTTTTT. It encodes CASSSTGGTGELFF.

The chain has TRBV5-1 and TRBJ1-1; no definite D call. This CDR3 has 13 residues. V was cut by 0 bases and J by 6 bases, with 9 bases left in between. Germline V gene sequence: CDR1 SGHRS, CDR2 YFSETQ. The CDR3, as DNA: TGCGCCAGCAGCTTGGGACAAAACCCTGAAGCTTTCTTT. Translated: CASSLGQNPEAFF. The entire variable domain, with the rest obtained from reference TRBV5-1 and TRBJ1-1, is as follows: KAGVTQTPRYLIKTRGQQVTLSCSPISGHRSVSWYQQTPGQGLQFLFEYFSETQRNKGNFPGRFSGRQFSNSRSEMNVSTLELGDSALYLCASSLGQNPEAFFGQGTRLTVV.

The V call is TRBV6-5, the J call TRBJ2-2; 8 nucleotides agree with TRBD1. Per the germline V gene, CDR1 is MNHEY and CDR2 is SVGAGI. V gave up 7 bases and J gave up 4 bases; unmatched junction bases: 5. The CDR3 spans 14 residues. CDR3 DNA: TGTGCCAGCACCTTGGACAGGGTCACCGGGGAGCTGTTTTTT. It codes for CASTLDRVTGELFF.

The chain has TRBV29-1 and TRBJ2-5, with D possibly being TRBD2 (6 bases). Trimming cost V 4 bases and J 10 bases, with 13 bases left between them. CDR3 length equals 11 residues. Germline CDR1 and CDR2: SQVTM and ANQGSEA. Here the CDR3 reads CSVVGTGDQYF. Here the CDR3 DNA reads TGCAGCGTTGTCGGGACTGGTGACCAGTACTTC.

This clone was observed a handful of times. The rearrangement uses TRBV15 and TRBJ2-3; D perhaps matches TRBD2 (6 bases). Germline lookup yields CDR1 LNHNV and CDR2 YYDKDF (reference sequence). CDR3 length equals 14 residues. The V end lost 2 bases, the J end lost 6 bases, and 12 bases lay between the germline ends. The CDR3 nucleotides are TGTGCCACCAGCAGAAACCGACTAGTCGATACGCAGTATTTT. Translation: CATSRNRLVDTQYF.

This rearrangement joins TRBV28 to TRBJ2-7; the D gene is possibly TRBD1 (5 bases). V was trimmed by 4 bases and J by 0 bases, leaving 7 bases between them. This CDR3 comprises 13 residues. The germline CDR1 and CDR2 sequences are MDHEN and SYDVKM. The CDR3 DNA reads TGTGCCAGCAGTTGGGGCAGCTCCTACGAGCAGTACTTC. It is translated as CASSWGSSYEQYF.

This clone was counted a few times. The chain employs TRBV12-3 or TRBV12-4 and TRBJ1-1; no reliable D call. The length of the CDR3 is 13 residues. Trimming stripped 1 base from V and 8 bases from J, with 11 bases between. The CDR3 reads CASSLVVSREAFF. As DNA, the CDR3 is TGTGCCAGCAGTTTAGTAGTATCCAGGGAAGCTTTCTTT.

The chain combines TRBV5-1 with TRBJ2-7; 16 bases are shared with TRBD2. Germline CDR1 and CDR2: SGHRS and YFSETQ. The V gene end was trimmed by 0 bases and the J gene end by 3 bases; junction bases not matched to a gene: 6. The CDR3 is 18 amino acids. CDR3 bases: TGCGCCAGCAGCTTGGCCGGGACTAGCGGGAGGGCCATCTACGAGCAGTACTTC. Residues: CASSLAGTSGRAIYEQYF.

V and J are TRBV19 and TRBJ1-6; 7 nucleotides align to TRBD1. With V trimmed by 5 bases and J by 6 bases, 7 bases remained unmatched. Germline lookup yields CDR1 LNHDA and CDR2 SQIVND (reference sequence). The CDR3 is 15 amino acids. CDR3 sequence reads: CASSPRDSVNSPLHF. CDR3 nucleotides: TGTGCCAGTAGTCCGCGGGACAGCGTTAATTCACCCCTCCACTTT.

The chain has TRBV5-1 and TRBJ2-1; D unclear. Trimming shortened V by 0 bases and J by 4 bases, and 14 bases separated the two germline ends. The germline V gene encodes CDR1 SGHRS and CDR2 YFSETQ. This CDR3 is built from 16 residues. The CDR3: CASSLGIGGLYNEQFF. The CDR3, as DNA: TGCGCCAGCAGCTTGGGGATTGGTGGGCTTTACAATGAGCAGTTCTTC.

Only one count was recorded for this clone. The J gene is TRBJ1-2, the V gene TRBV2, with unresolved D. The CDR3 length is 14 residues. In germline, CDR1 is SNHLY, CDR2 FYNNEI. V gave up 0 bases and J gave up 5 bases, with 10 bases separating them. This CDR3 is CASSEALRSYGYTF. In DNA, the CDR3 is TGTGCCAGCAGTGAAGCGCTCCGGAGTTATGGCTACACCTTC.

The CDR3 sequence is CASSLFTGVGMNTEAFF. CDR3 nucleotide sequence: TGTGCCAGCAGCTTGTTCACAGGGGTGGGGATGAACACTGAAGCTTTCTTT. The chain links TRBV5-4 to TRBJ1-1; 7 bases map to TRBD1. The CDR3 sequence is 17 residues long. Germline CDR1 SGHNT, CDR2 YYREEE (reference sequence). The V segment lost 1 base and the J segment 0 bases; nucleotides outside the gene matches: 9.

This chain joins TRBV18 and TRBJ2-7; 10 nucleotides agree with TRBD2. There are 20 residues in the CDR3. The V gene's germline CDR1 is KGHSH and CDR2 LQKENI. Unmatched junction bases numbered 22, after V lost 5 bases and J lost 3 bases. The CDR3 coding sequence is TGTGCCAGCTCATCTGGACTAGCGGTCCATAATGATTGGGCTCACTACGAGCAGTACTTC. This translates into CASSSGLAVHNDWAHYEQYF.

The J gene is TRBJ1-1, the V gene TRBV14; D unresolved. Germline-derived CDR1 and CDR2 are SGHDN and FVKESK. The V end lost 3 bases, the J end lost 0 bases, and 8 bases lay between the germline ends. The CDR3 runs to 14 residues. The DNA for the CDR3 is TGTGCCAGCAGCCATCGGGGTCTGAACACTGAAGCTTTCTTT. Amino acids: CASSHRGLNTEAFF. The variable domain in full, with the rest retrieved from reference TRBV14 and TRBJ1-1, is EAGVTQFPSHSVIEKGQTVTLRCDPISGHDNLYWYRRVMGKEIKFLLHFVKESKQDESGMPNNRFLAERTGGTYSTLKVQPAELEDSGVYFCASSHRGLNTEAFFGQGTRLTVV.

This clone showed up just once. The chain links TRBV10-3 to TRBJ1-1; the match to TRBD1 covers 8 bases. Trimming at V came to 7 bases and at J to 5 bases, leaving 9 bases not matched to a gene. Germline loops: CDR1 ENHRY, CDR2 SYGVKD. CDR3 length: 14 residues. The DNA for the CDR3 is TGTGCCATCACCCAGTCAGGGGGCGCGACTGAAGCTTTCTTT. Translating gives CAITQSGGATEAFF.

V and J are TRBV5-1 and TRBJ2-1, with D perhaps matching TRBD1 (5 bases). V was pared by 3 bases and J by 4 bases, with 23 bases between. Germline loops: CDR1 SGHRS, CDR2 YFSETQ. The CDR3 loop spans 18 amino acids. The CDR3 DNA follows: TGCGCCAGCAGCTCCTCTGACACAGGATCTTTTCGTTACAATGAGCAGTTCTTC. As protein: CASSSSDTGSFRYNEQFF.

The chain has TRBV5-4 and TRBJ2-1; the match to TRBD2 covers 14 bases. Germline trimming cut 4 bases from V and 5 bases from J; bases unmatched to any gene: 11. The CDR3 consists of 18 residues. CDR1 and CDR2 (germline): SGHNT, YYREEE (reference sequence). CDR3 region: CASSHSGTSGRANNEQFF. CDR3 coding DNA: TGTGCCAGCAGCCATTCCGGGACTAGCGGGAGAGCCAACAATGAGCAGTTCTTC. The complete variable domain, with remaining parts taken from reference TRBV5-4 and TRBJ2-1, reads ETGVTQSPTHLIKTRGQQVTLRCSSQSGHNTVSWYQQALGQGPQFIFQYYREEENGRGNFPPRFSGLQFPNYSSELNVNALELDDSALYLCASSHSGTSGRANNEQFFGPGTRLTVL.